The clone carrying this T cell receptor (beta chain) came up many times. Trimming stripped 0 bases from V and 0 bases from J, with 12 bases between. Germline CDR1 LNHNV, CDR2 YYDKDF (reference sequence). The CDR3 covers 17 residues. This entry belongs to a study of T cells in Graves' hyperthyroidism and ophthalmopathy. The TCR beta CDR3 regions underwent amplification using RNA transcripts as the source. HTBI primers were used for first-round RT-PCR of the TCR CDR3. Each CDR3 protein is one row after TCRdb ran MiXCR on the multiplex PCR reads. The sample shows hundreds of thousands of distinct CDR3 sequences, 35% to 55% of them seen only once.

The rearrangement uses TRBV15 and TRBJ1-5; possibly TRBD1 for D (6 bases). Sequenced sample: peripheral blood or thyroid tissue (not recorded which). The receptor's source is a woman younger than 35 with Graves' hyperthyroidism. This CDR3 reads CATSRDLQGSSNQPQHF. The CDR3 nucleotides read TGTGCCACCAGCAGAGATCTACAGGGAAGTAGCAATCAGCCCCAGCATTTT.